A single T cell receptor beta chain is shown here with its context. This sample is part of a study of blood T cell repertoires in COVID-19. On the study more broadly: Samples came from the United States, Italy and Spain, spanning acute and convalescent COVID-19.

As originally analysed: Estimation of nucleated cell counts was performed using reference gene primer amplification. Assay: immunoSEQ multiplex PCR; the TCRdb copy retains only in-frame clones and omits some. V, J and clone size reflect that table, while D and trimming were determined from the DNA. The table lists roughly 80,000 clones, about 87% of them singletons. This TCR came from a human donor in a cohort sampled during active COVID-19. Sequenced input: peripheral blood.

DNA for the CDR3: TGTGCCAGCAGCTTATCGACAGGGGGCAGGGGATACGAGCAGTACTTC. It codes for CASSLSTGGRGYEQYF. The chain couples TRBV7-2 to TRBJ2-7; 10 positions agree with TRBD1. Unmatched junction bases numbered 8, after V lost 2 bases and J lost 4 bases. The CDR3 consists of 16 residues. Germline loops: CDR1 SGHTA, CDR2 FQGNSA.